These 7 T cell receptor beta chains were sequenced from one sample in a study of regulatory T cells in long-lasting Graves disease. HTBI primers from iRepertoire and Arm-PCR of CDR3 regions yielded the TCR beta libraries. TCRdb re-analysed the multiplex PCR reads in MiXCR, keeping a single row per CDR3 protein. The sample has 300,000 to 500,000 distinct CDR3 sequences; more than 20% are singletons. Specified time point: persistent/refractory GD, antithyroid drugs over 5 years with positive TRAb. Following extraction of RNA from PBMCs, that RNA was used to make the TCR library. The source was peripheral blood mononuclear cells (PBMCs), collected when the disease was refractory, from a patient treated with antithyroid drugs. These receptors all stem from a female donor with Graves disease.

In its sample, this clonotype was seen many times. This chain joins TRBV7-2 and TRBJ1-4; 7 nucleotides match TRBD1. This CDR3 is 14 amino acids long. CDR1 is SGHTA and CDR2 is FQGNSA in the germline V gene. The V segment lost 6 bases and the J segment 7 bases; nucleotides outside the gene matches: 8. CDR3 protein: CASSSRQGGEKLFF. CDR3 nucleotide sequence: TGTGCCAGCAGTTCCAGACAGGGAGGTGAAAAACTGTTTTTT.

J is TRBJ2-2 and V is TRBV6-2 or TRBV6-3, with 10 bases aligning to TRBD1. The CDR3 covers 16 residues. V lost 7 bases and J lost 6; bases outside the gene matches: 11. Germline V lookup: CDR1 MNHEY, CDR2 SVGEGT. The CDR3 nucleotides read TGTGCCAGCATTCAACCGGGACAGGGGAGCCCCGGGGAGCTGTTTTTT. This gives the protein CASIQPGQGSPGELFF.

The chain uses TRBV29-1 and TRBJ2-5; 12 nucleotides align to TRBD2. The CDR3 is made up of 14 amino acids. The V segment lost 6 bases and the J segment 4 bases; nucleotides outside the gene matches: 6. Germline V lookup: CDR1 SQVTM, CDR2 ANQGSEA. CDR3 sequence: CSVATSGSGETQYF. The CDR3 DNA follows: TGCAGCGTCGCGACTAGCGGGAGCGGAGAGACCCAGTACTTC.

The table lists this clonotype with a few counts. The rearrangement joins TRBV29-1 to TRBJ2-2; D not certain. V lost 3 bases and J lost 1, with 6 bases in between. In germline, CDR1 is SQVTM, CDR2 ANQGSEA. The CDR3 is 13 residues long. The CDR3 DNA reads as TGCAGCGTTGATATTAAGAACACCGGGGAGCTGTTTTTT. This gives the protein CSVDIKNTGELFF.

In its sample, this clonotype was seen a few times. The J gene is TRBJ1-1, the V gene TRBV18; D is perhaps TRBD1 (5 bases). The V gene's germline CDR1 is KGHSH and CDR2 LQKENI. V dropped 1 base and J dropped 7 bases, with 10 bases sitting between them. CDR3 size: 13 residues. Here the CDR3 reads CASSPQRDGEAFF. The CDR3 region has the DNA TGTGCCAGCTCACCACAACGGGACGGTGAAGCTTTCTTT.

This clonotype was recorded at least ten times. The rearrangement uses TRBV10-3 and TRBJ1-2; D perhaps matches TRBD1 (5 bases). From germline, CDR1 is ENHRY and CDR2 SYGVKD. Trimming cost V 7 bases and J 6 bases, with 9 bases left between them. This CDR3 is built from 11 residues. Written as DNA, the CDR3 is TGTGCCATCACGGGAGGGGATGGCTACACCTTC. Protein product: CAITGGDGYTF.

This clonotype has just a few counts. The J gene is TRBJ2-7, the V gene TRBV5-1, with D possibly called TRBD1 or TRBD2 (5 bases each). CDR3 length: 15 amino acids. The germline gives CDR1 SGHRS, CDR2 YFSETQ. V lost 1 base and J 3 bases, leaving 14 bases between the germline ends. The CDR3 nucleotides read TGCGCCAGCAGCTTGTGGGGACCTACTAGCTACGAGCAGTACTTC. Its protein is CASSLWGPTSYEQYF.